Listed below are T cell receptor beta chains from one sample, sequenced in a study of blood T cell repertoires in COVID-19. The method was immunoSEQ multiplex PCR; TCRdb's version includes in-frame clones alone and lacks a portion of them. The table includes tens of thousands of clones, 70% to 90% detected once. The specimen was peripheral blood. Source of these receptors: a woman aged 80 or over with acute or convalescent COVID-19. CDR3s include the opening cysteine and the closing phenylalanine or tryptophan. The D gene is left open where the match is weak. Clone size is not always given. Where it is, it says once, few, many or a class for expanded clones.

V,J,size,D,CDR3,DNA
TRBV19,TRBJ1-5,.,.,CASSRDYAQPQHF,TGTGCCAGTAGTAGGGACTACGCTCAGCCCCAGCATTTT
TRBV7-6,TRBJ1-6,.,.,CASSPGRGSASPLHF,TGTGCCAGCAGCCCCGGCCGGGGGTCGGCTTCACCCCTCCACTTT
TRBV30,TRBJ1-1,.,TRBD1,CAWRLTGGTEAFF,TGTGCCTGGAGACTGACAGGGGGGACTGAAGCTTTCTTT
TRBV18,TRBJ2-7,.,.,CASSPYTPSPLASSYEQYF,TGTGCCAGCTCACCCTACACCCCAAGTCCGCTGGCTAGCTCCTACGAGCAGTACTTC
TRBV10-1,TRBJ2-5,once,.,CARDNLTTQYF,TGCGCCAGGGACAACTTAACGACCCAGTACTTC
TRBV18,TRBJ1-4,.,.,CASWTVNNEKLFF,TGTGCCAGCTGGACAGTAAATAATGAAAAACTGTTTTTT
TRBV6-5,TRBJ2-2,medium-sized,.,CASPRVNTGELFF,TGTGCCAGCCCCAGGGTGAACACCGGGGAGCTGTTTTTT
TRBV5-1,TRBJ2-1,.,.,CASSKQGIHNEQFF,TGCGCCAGCAGCAAACAGGGCATACACAATGAGCAGTTCTTC
TRBV5-1,TRBJ1-5,.,TRBD1,CASREGTGLSNQPQHF,TGCGCCAGCAGAGAAGGGACAGGGCTTAGCAATCAGCCCCAGCATTTT
TRBV10-2,TRBJ1-1,.,.,CASMVERNTEAFF,TGCGCCAGCATGGTAGAGCGAAACACTGAAGCTTTCTTT